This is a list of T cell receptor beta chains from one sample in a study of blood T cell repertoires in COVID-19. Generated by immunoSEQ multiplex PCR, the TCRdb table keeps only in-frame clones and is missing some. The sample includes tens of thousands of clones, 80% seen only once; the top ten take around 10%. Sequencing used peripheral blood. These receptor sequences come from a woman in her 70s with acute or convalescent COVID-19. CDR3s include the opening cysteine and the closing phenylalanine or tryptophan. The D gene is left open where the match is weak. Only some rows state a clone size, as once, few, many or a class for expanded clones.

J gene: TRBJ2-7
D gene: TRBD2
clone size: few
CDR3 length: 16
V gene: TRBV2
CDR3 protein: CASSPPHRLAGNEQYF
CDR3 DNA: TGTGCCAGCAGCCCGCCCCACCGACTAGCGGGGAACGAGCAGTACTTC

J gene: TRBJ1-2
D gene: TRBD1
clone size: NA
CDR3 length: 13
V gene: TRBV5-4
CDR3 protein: CASSAWTGLGYTF
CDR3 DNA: TGTGCCAGCAGCGCCTGGACAGGGTTGGGCTACACCTTC

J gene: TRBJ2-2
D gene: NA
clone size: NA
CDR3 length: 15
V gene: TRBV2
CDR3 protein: CASSERGLITGELFF
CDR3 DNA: TGTGCCAGCAGTGAAAGAGGACTAATAACCGGGGAGCTGTTTTTT

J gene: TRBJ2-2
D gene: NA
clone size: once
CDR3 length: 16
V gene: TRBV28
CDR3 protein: CASRIPQGSGTGELFF
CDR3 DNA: TGTGCCAGCAGGATCCCCCAGGGGTCAGGCACCGGGGAGCTGTTTTTT

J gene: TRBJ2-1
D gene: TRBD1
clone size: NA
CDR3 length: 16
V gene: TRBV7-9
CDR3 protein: CASSLTAGGSDNEQFF
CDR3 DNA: TGTGCCAGCAGCTTAACTGCAGGGGGCTCCGACAATGAGCAGTTCTTC

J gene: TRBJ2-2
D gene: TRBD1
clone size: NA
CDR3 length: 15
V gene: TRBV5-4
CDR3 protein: CASRGQGANTGELFF
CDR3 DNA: TGTGCCAGCAGGGGACAGGGGGCGAACACCGGGGAGCTGTTTTTT

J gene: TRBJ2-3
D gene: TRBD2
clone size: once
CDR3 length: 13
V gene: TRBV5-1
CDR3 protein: CASSSTAGGTQYF
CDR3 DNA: TGCGCCAGCAGCAGCACAGCGGGGGGTACGCAGTATTTT

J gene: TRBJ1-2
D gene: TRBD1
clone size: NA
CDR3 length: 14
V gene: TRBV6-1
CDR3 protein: CASREARTGRGYTF
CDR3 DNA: TGTGCCAGCAGGGAAGCCCGGACAGGTCGTGGCTACACCTTC

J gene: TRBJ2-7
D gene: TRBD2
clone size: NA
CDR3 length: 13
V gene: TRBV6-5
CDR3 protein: CASSGGPGYEQYF
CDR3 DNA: TGTGCCAGTAGCGGGGGCCCGGGCTACGAGCAGTACTTC

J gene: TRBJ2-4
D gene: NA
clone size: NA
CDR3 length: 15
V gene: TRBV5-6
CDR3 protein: CASPSPPKAKNIQYF
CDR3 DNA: TGTGCCAGCCCCTCCCCTCCTAAAGCCAAAAACATTCAGTACTTC

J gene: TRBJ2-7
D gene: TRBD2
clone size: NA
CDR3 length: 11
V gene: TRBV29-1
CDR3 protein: CSVRGGSEQYF
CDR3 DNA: TGCAGCGTACGGGGGGGTAGCGAGCAGTACTTC

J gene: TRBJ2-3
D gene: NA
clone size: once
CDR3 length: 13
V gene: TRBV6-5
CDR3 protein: CATGGASAYTQYF
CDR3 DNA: TGTGCCACCGGCGGGGCCTCTGCTTATACGCAGTATTTT